This passage covers 14 T cell receptor beta chains from one sample sequenced in a study of T cell responses to AZD1222 COVID-19 vaccine. TCRdb keeps only in-frame clones here, not all; method: immunoSEQ multiplex PCR. The sample carries 90,000 to 120,000 clones, roughly 85% recorded once. Sequencing used peripheral blood, obtained 28 days after the second AZD1222 dose. The receptors here all came from an adult who received the AZD1222 COVID-19 vaccine.

The V call is TRBV3-1 (or the pseudogene TRBV3-2), the J call TRBJ2-7; D is possibly TRBD1 or TRBD2 (5 bases each). Germline V lookup: CDR1 LGHDT, CDR2 YNNKEL (reference sequence). Trimming took 4 bases from V and 6 from J, leaving 13 bases between them. The CDR3 contains 13 residues. The DNA for the CDR3 is TGTGCCAGCAGCCCGTCAGGGACGGGCGAGCAGTACTTC. Translation gives CASSPSGTGEQYF.

The chain links TRBV5-1 to TRBJ2-3, with 8 bases aligning to TRBD1. CDR3 length equals 14 residues. Looked up from germline, CDR1 is SGHRS and CDR2 is YFSETQ. V was pared by 4 bases and J by 3 bases, with 4 bases of the junction left unmatched. CDR3 sequence reads: CASSPGQGTDTQYF. The CDR3 DNA is TGCGCCAGCAGCCCCGGACAGGGAACAGATACGCAGTATTTT.

The chain uses TRBV4-2 and TRBJ2-1, with TRBD2 matching 10 bases. This CDR3 region has 16 residues. Germline CDR1 reads LGHNA; CDR2 reads YNFKEQ. With 3 bases clipped from V and 0 bases from J, the junction kept 2 bases outside the gene matches. The CDR3 region has the DNA TGTGCCAGCAGCCAGATAGCGGGGGGCTCCTACAATGAGCAGTTCTTC. Its protein product is CASSQIAGGSYNEQFF.

The chain links TRBV6-5 to TRBJ1-1; D possibly corresponds to TRBD1 (5 bases). The V end lost 2 bases, the J end lost 6 bases, and 16 bases lay between the germline ends. CDR1 and CDR2 (germline): MNHEY, SVGAGI. The CDR3 spans 15 residues. The CDR3 loop reads CASSYDGARVSEAFF. The CDR3 bases are TGTGCCAGCAGTTACGACGGGGCTAGGGTCTCTGAAGCTTTCTTT.

The chain is built from TRBV6-5 and TRBJ1-1, with 10 bases aligning to TRBD1. The CDR3 extends over 15 amino acids. Trimming took 6 bases from V and 6 from J; bases not matched to a gene: 10. Germline values: CDR1 MNHEY, CDR2 SVGAGI. This CDR3 reads CASRGTGVLAPEAFF. The CDR3 DNA reads TGTGCCAGCAGGGGGACAGGGGTGCTTGCTCCTGAAGCTTTCTTT.

The rearrangement links TRBV28 to TRBJ2-7, with a tentative D call TRBD2 (7 bases). This CDR3 spans 13 amino acids. CDR1 MDHEN and CDR2 SYDVKM come from the germline V gene. V was pared by 5 bases and J by 7 bases, with 15 bases between. CDR3 coding DNA: TGTGCCAGCAGTCCACAGGGAGCGGGAGAGCAGTACTTC. As protein: CASSPQGAGEQYF.

CDR3: CASSGAGGVNNQPQHF. Written as DNA, the CDR3 is TGTGCCAGCAGTGGGGCGGGGGGTGTCAACAATCAGCCCCAGCATTTT. The rearrangement joins TRBV6-1 to TRBJ1-5, with D possibly TRBD1 on 5 matching bases. V was pared by 4 bases and J by 3 bases, with 16 bases between. In germline, CDR1 is MNHNS, CDR2 SASEGT. This CDR3 is 16 amino acids long.

The genes are TRBV24-1 and TRBJ2-3, with D uncertain. Between the trimmed V and J ends, which lost 7 bases and 10 bases, there was a span of 17 bases. The CDR3 is made up of 13 amino acids. Germline CDR1 reads KGHDR; CDR2 reads SFDVKD. CDR3 DNA: TGTGCCACCAGCGATAGATGGATGGGTTCGCAGTATTTT. This sequence encodes CATSDRWMGSQYF.

Comment on this clone: Different DNA sequences within this sample yield the same CDR3. The chain's CDR3 is CASSPDVYEQYF. The CDR3 region has the DNA TGCGCCAGCAGCCCGGATGTCTACGAGCAGTACTTC. The chain joins TRBV5-1 to TRBJ2-7; D not certain. Germline V gene data show CDR1 as SGHRS and CDR2 as YFSETQ. The CDR3 has 12 amino acids. V was trimmed by 4 bases and J by 3 bases, leaving 8 bases between them. Full variable domain (outside the CDR3, taken from reference TRBV5-1 and TRBJ2-7): KAGVTQTPRYLIKTRGQQVTLSCSPISGHRSVSWYQQTPGQGLQFLFEYFSETQRNKGNFPGRFSGRQFSNSRSEMNVSTLELGDSALYLCASSPDVYEQYFGPGTRLTVT.

The chain employs TRBV25-1 and TRBJ1-3; 8 positions agree with TRBD1. The CDR3 spans 14 residues. The germline gives CDR1 MGHDK, CDR2 SYGVNS. V dropped 6 bases and J dropped 2; count of bases not matched to a gene: 3. The CDR3 DNA reads TGTGCCAGCAGATCGACAGGGGCTGGAAACACCATATATTTT. Its translation: CASRSTGAGNTIYF.

The rearrangement uses TRBV5-1 and TRBJ2-7, with 11 bases fitting TRBD1. Germline-derived CDR1 and CDR2 are SGHRS and YFSETQ. Trimming took 4 bases from V and 6 from J; bases not matched to a gene: 6. This CDR3 is 14 amino acids long. The CDR3 spells CASSTTGTGGEQYF. In DNA, the CDR3 is TGCGCCAGCAGCACCACCGGGACAGGGGGCGAGCAGTACTTC.

The genes are TRBV29-1 and TRBJ1-5; D is undetermined. In germline, CDR1 is SQVTM, CDR2 ANQGSEA. Trimming cost V 7 bases and J 0 bases, with 10 bases left between them. This CDR3 comprises 13 residues. CDR3 residues: CSAADGSNQPQHF. The CDR3 region has the DNA TGCAGCGCCGCGGACGGTAGCAATCAGCCCCAGCATTTT.

The chain carries TRBV19 and TRBJ2-2; D remains unclear. CDR1 and CDR2 (germline): LNHDA, SQIVND (reference sequence). The CDR3 spans 13 residues. Trimming took 8 bases from V and 4 from J, leaving 11 bases between them. Here the CDR3 reads CASGDTPTGELFF. The CDR3 DNA sequence: TGTGCCAGTGGCGACACCCCCACCGGGGAGCTGTTTTTT.

This chain connects TRBV19 to TRBJ1-1; no definite D call. V lost 8 bases, J lost 4 bases, and 17 bases lay in between. CDR3 length: 14 residues. The germline V gene has CDR1 LNHDA and CDR2 SQIVND (reference sequence). CDR3 bases: TGTGCCAGTGACACCCCATCGCCGGGCACTGAAGCTTTCTTT. Protein: CASDTPSPGTEAFF.